This T cell receptor (beta chain) is drawn from a study of blood T cell repertoires in COVID-19. About the research overall: Collection of acute and convalescent COVID-19 samples took place in the United States, Italy and Spain. Sample material is recorded as cDNA or gDNA derived from T cells, B-cell-depleted T cells, or PBMCs.

Per the authors' pipeline: Reference gene primer amplification in the assay estimated nucleated cell counts. TCRdb's table, derived via immunoSEQ multiplex PCR, lists solely in-frame clones and lacks some. V, J and clone size were drawn from that table, and D and trimming were deduced from the DNA. Of 200,000 to 300,000 clones in the sample, over 75% were seen once. The receptor comes from a young woman with acute or convalescent COVID-19. Specimen: peripheral blood.

CDR3 coding DNA: TGTGCCAGCAGTTTAAGCGGGAAACCTAACTATGGCTACACCTTC. Residues: CASSLSGKPNYGYTF. This chain uses TRBV27 with TRBJ1-2; the D is unclear. V gave up 2 bases and J gave up 0 bases, with 10 bases separating them. This CDR3 is built from 15 residues. Germline V gene lookup returns CDR1 MNHEY and CDR2 SMNVEV (reference sequence).